The TCR beta chain under discussion was sequenced for a study of shared clonotypes between healthy human individuals. General study findings and limits: Represented diversity (both genetic and exposure-history) was limited by the small number of donors. Generation probabilities were higher for clonotypes shared across all four sorted-subset donors than for unshared ones. Inspection by rarefaction showed sorted-subset sequencing to be incomplete despite large depth.

Germline CDR1 MGHRA, CDR2 YSYEKL. This CDR3 contains 14 residues. The J segment lost 7 bases and the V segment lost 5 bases, leaving 1 base of the junction unmatched. On this clone itself: What it binds is not known.

The data were produced by immunoSEQ multiplex PCR, yet TCRdb's version contains in-frame clones alone and is incomplete. The sample contains about 1,900,000 clones, about 95% of which appear only once. Naive CD8 cells lacked CD45RO and underwent positive selection for CCR7, leaving out terminally differentiated effector memory CD45RA+ cells. The chain is built from TRBV4-1 and TRBJ2-1, with 14 nucleotides matching TRBD2. Input material: naive CD8+ T cells sorted from blood. The clonotype was recovered from a man aged 18 to 30 in good health. This chain's CDR3 is CASSWTSGGNEQFF. In DNA, the CDR3 is TGCGCCAGCAGCTGGACTAGCGGGGGGAATGAGCAGTTCTTC.